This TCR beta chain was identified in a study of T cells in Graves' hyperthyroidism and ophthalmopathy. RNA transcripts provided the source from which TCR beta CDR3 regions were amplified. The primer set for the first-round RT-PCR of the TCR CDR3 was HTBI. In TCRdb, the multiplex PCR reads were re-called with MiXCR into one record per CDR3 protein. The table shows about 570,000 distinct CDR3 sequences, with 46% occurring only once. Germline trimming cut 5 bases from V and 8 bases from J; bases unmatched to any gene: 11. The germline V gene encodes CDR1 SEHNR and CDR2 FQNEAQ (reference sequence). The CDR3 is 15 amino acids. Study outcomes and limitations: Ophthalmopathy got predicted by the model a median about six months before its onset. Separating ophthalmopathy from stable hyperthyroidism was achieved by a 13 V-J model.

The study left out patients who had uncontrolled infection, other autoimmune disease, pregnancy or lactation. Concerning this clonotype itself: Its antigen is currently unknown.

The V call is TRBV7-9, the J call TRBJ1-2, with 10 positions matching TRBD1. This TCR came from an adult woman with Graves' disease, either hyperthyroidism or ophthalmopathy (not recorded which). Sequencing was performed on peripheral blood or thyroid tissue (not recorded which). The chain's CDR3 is CASSATGTGADGYTF. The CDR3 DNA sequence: TGTGCCAGCAGCGCCACCGGGACAGGGGCCGACGGCTACACCTTC.